These T cell receptor beta chains were read from a single sample in a study of Ad26.COV2.S vaccination and SARS-CoV-2 variants. Measured with immunoSEQ multiplex PCR; TCRdb has only the in-frame clones, and not every one. The sample consists of some 290,000 clones, more than 70% of them appearing once. Sequencing used peripheral blood, obtained in a trial of Ad26.COV2.S vaccine versus placebo. The source of these receptors is a person between 18 and 60 years old who received the Ad26.COV2.S COVID-19 vaccine or a placebo. CDR3s include the opening cysteine and the closing phenylalanine or tryptophan. The order of the fields is J gene, clone size, D gene, V gene, CDR3 DNA, CDR3 protein. The D gene is left open where the match is weak. A clone size is listed for some rows: how often the clone was seen (once, few, many), or a class if it is expanded.

>TRBJ1-1|NA|NA|TRBV5-1
TGCGCCAGCAGCCTGCTGCAGATGGGGAACACTGAAGCTTTCTTT
CASSLLQMGNTEAFF
>TRBJ1-1|NA|TRBD1|TRBV4-2
TGTGCCAGCAGCCAAACAGGGGGCTTAACTGAAGCTTTCTTT
CASSQTGGLTEAFF
>TRBJ2-2|NA|NA|TRBV19
TGTGCCAGTAGTCAGGGTACAAACACCGGGGAGCTGTTTTTT
CASSQGTNTGELFF
>TRBJ2-1|NA|TRBD2|TRBV9
TGTGCCAGCAGCGTTCGCGGGGGTTCCTACAATGAGCAGTTCTTC
CASSVRGGSYNEQFF
>TRBJ2-1|NA|NA|TRBV18
TGTGCCAGCTCACCAGGCGACAATGAGCAGTTCTTC
CASSPGDNEQFF
>TRBJ1-5|NA|NA|TRBV11-2
TGTGCCAGCAGCTTAGATATGGCAGGCAATCAGCCCCAGCATTTT
CASSLDMAGNQPQHF
>TRBJ2-2|NA|NA|TRBV5-1
TGCGCCAGCAGCTTGGTCACCGGACTGAGCACCGGGGAGCTGTTTTTT
CASSLVTGLSTGELFF
>TRBJ2-1|NA|NA|TRBV9
TGTGCCAGCAGCGTAGGTCACAATGAGCAGTTCTTC
CASSVGHNEQFF
>TRBJ1-6|NA|NA|TRBV27
TGTGCCACCTGGGAGGCAGGGGCTTATAATTCACCCCTCCACTTT
CATWEAGAYNSPLHF
>TRBJ1-6|NA|NA|TRBV20-1
TGCAGTGCTAGTTCGAGCAACTATAATTCACCCCTCCACTTT
CSASSSNYNSPLHF
>TRBJ1-2|NA|NA|TRBV12-5
TGTGCTAGTGGTTTGGTAGTAGGGCCAGCCACCTATGGCTACACCTTC
CASGLVVGPATYGYTF
>TRBJ1-2|NA|TRBD1|TRBV5-1
TGCGCCAGCAGCTTCGGGACAGGGGGAAACTATGGCTACACCTTC
CASSFGTGGNYGYTF
>TRBJ2-1|NA|TRBD2|TRBV29-1
TGCAGCGCAGAGACTAGCGGGGGGGACAATGAGCAGTTCTTC
CSAETSGGDNEQFF
>TRBJ2-5|NA|TRBD1|TRBV15
TGTGCCACCAGCAGTAAGGACAGGGGTTCGGAGACCCAGTACTTC
CATSSKDRGSETQYF
>TRBJ1-6|NA|TRBD1|TRBV9
TGTGCCAGCAGCGTAGGAGGGACAGGGCCCCTCCACTTT
CASSVGGTGPLHF
>TRBJ1-5|NA|NA|TRBV27
TGTGCCAGCAGTTCTCTCGGGGCCCATCAGCCCCAGCATTTT
CASSSLGAHQPQHF
>TRBJ1-2|NA|TRBD1|TRBV4-1
TGCGCCAGCAGCCTTGGACAGGGTGGCTACACCTTC
CASSLGQGGYTF
>TRBJ1-1|few|NA|TRBV11-2
TGTGCCAGCAGCTTCAATATGAACACTGAAGCTTTCTTT
CASSFNMNTEAFF
>TRBJ2-2|NA|NA|TRBV6-2/TRBV6-3
TGTGCCAGCAGTCGGGGTACCGGGGAGCTGTTTTTT
CASSRGTGELFF
>TRBJ2-1|NA|TRBD2|TRBV12-5
TGTGCTAGTGGTTTCCCGCGGGGGGATTCCTACAATGAGCAGTTCTTC
CASGFPRGDSYNEQFF
>TRBJ2-1|NA|TRBD2|TRBV20-1
TGCAGTGCTAGTGGTTTAAGGCGGGGGGGCCTAAGTGAAAATGAGCAGTTCTTC
CSASGLRRGGLSENEQFF
>TRBJ2-3|NA|NA|TRBV2
TGTGCCAGCAGCTCAGACAGGACCGAGGATACGCAGTATTTT
CASSSDRTEDTQYF
>TRBJ1-1|NA|NA|TRBV10-3
TGTGCCATCAGTGAGTCGGTCGGACCCCCCTCTGAAGCTTTCTTT
CAISESVGPPSEAFF
>TRBJ2-5|NA|NA|TRBV28
TGTGCCAGCAGTTTCCTGAGAAACCAAAACATGATCCAAGAGACCCAGTACTTC
CASSFLRNQNMIQETQYF
>TRBJ1-5|NA|TRBD1|TRBV7-2
TGTGCCAGCAGCCGCGGACAGGGCAATCAGCCCCAGCATTTT
CASSRGQGNQPQHF
>TRBJ2-7|few|NA|TRBV7-9
TGTGCCAGCAGCCCTAGCCCTACGGGAGAGCAGTACTTC
CASSPSPTGEQYF
>TRBJ2-5|NA|TRBD2|TRBV6-2/TRBV6-3
TGTGCCAGCAGTTACTCGCTATCAGCGGGGGACCAAGAGACCCAGTACTTC
CASSYSLSAGDQETQYF
>TRBJ2-6|NA|NA|TRBV3-1/TRBV3-2
TGTGCCAGCTCTCGGATTGGTTCGAGTTCTGGGGCCAACGTCCTGACTTTC
CASSRIGSSSGANVLTF
>TRBJ1-4|NA|TRBD1|TRBV30
TGTGCCTGGAGTCGACAGGGATTAGGTGAAAAACTGTTTTTT
CAWSRQGLGEKLFF
>TRBJ2-7|once|TRBD1|TRBV7-9
TGTGCCAGCAGCCCACACCTCCGGGACAGGGCCTACGAGCAGTACTTC
CASSPHLRDRAYEQYF
>TRBJ2-5|NA|TRBD1|TRBV19
TGTGCCAGTAATGCTGGGACAGGGGGCTCGAAGACCCAGTACTTC
CASNAGTGGSKTQYF
>TRBJ2-7|NA|TRBD2|TRBV6-1
TGTGCCAGCAGTGAAGAGTGGCTAGCGGGGCGCTACGAGCAGTACTTC
CASSEEWLAGRYEQYF
>TRBJ2-1|NA|TRBD1|TRBV7-3
TGTGCCAGCAGCCGGGACAGGGGCACGTACAATGAGCAGTTCTTC
CASSRDRGTYNEQFF
>TRBJ2-7|NA|NA|TRBV5-5
TGTGCCAGCAGCTTGGTTAATATGGGTTTCTCCTACGAGCAGTACTTC
CASSLVNMGFSYEQYF
>TRBJ1-1|NA|NA|TRBV11-2
TGTGCCAGCAGCTCAAGCAGGAATACGGGTACTGAAGCTTTCTTT
CASSSSRNTGTEAFF
>TRBJ2-7|NA|NA|TRBV27
TGTGCCAGCAGTTATTTAGGTTCCCGCTACGAGCAGTACTTC
CASSYLGSRYEQYF
>TRBJ1-2|NA|NA|TRBV27
TGTGCCAGCAGTTTATCATTCGGAGGGTATGGCTACACCTTC
CASSLSFGGYGYTF
>TRBJ2-7|many|TRBD1|TRBV30
TGTGCCTGGAGTGCGACGGGATCTTTTCCGGGACAGGGGGCACGGGAGCAGTACTTC
CAWSATGSFPGQGAREQYF
>TRBJ1-1|NA|NA|TRBV20-1
TGCAGTGCTAGTAATGTGTTAGTGGATGCTTTCTTT
CSASNVLVDAFF
>TRBJ2-3|NA|NA|TRBV18
TGTGCCAGCTCACATAGAACAGATACGCAGTATTTT
CASSHRTDTQYF
>TRBJ1-1|NA|NA|TRBV7-9
TGTGCCAGCAGCTTAGTACCCTCCCAAGCTTTCTTT
CASSLVPSQAFF
>TRBJ1-2|once|NA|TRBV5-1
TGTGCCAGCAGCTTGGTTGGGGCCAACTATGGCTACACCTTC
CASSLVGANYGYTF
>TRBJ2-7|NA|TRBD1|TRBV7-2
TGTGCCAGCAGCTGGACAGGGGGCGATTACGAGCAGTACTTC
CASSWTGGDYEQYF
>TRBJ2-2|few|NA|TRBV4-1
TGCGCCAGCAGCCAAGGTCCGAGCAGGAGGTCCGGGGAGCTGTTTTTT
CASSQGPSRRSGELFF
>TRBJ1-1|NA|NA|TRBV27
TGTGCCAGCAGTGCCGCCCGGGTTCCCGGGACTGAAGCTTTCTTT
CASSAARVPGTEAFF
>TRBJ2-5|NA|TRBD2|TRBV9
TGTGCCAGCAGCCCCGGACTAGCGCAAGAGACCCAGTACTTC
CASSPGLAQETQYF
>TRBJ2-5|NA|NA|TRBV30
TGTGCCTGGAACCCGATGACTGCGTACCAAGAGACCCAGTACTTC
CAWNPMTAYQETQYF
>TRBJ2-2|NA|NA|TRBV5-1
TGCGCCAGCAGCTTGACTGGTGTGTTCACCGGGGAGCTGTTTTTT
CASSLTGVFTGELFF
>TRBJ2-1|NA|NA|TRBV5-1
TGCGCCAGCAGCTTGACGGTGACAGAGGGGTTACCGAATCCGCAGTTCTTC
CASSLTVTEGLPNPQFF
>TRBJ1-2|NA|NA|TRBV14
TGTGCCAGCAGCCAAGCCGGCAGGGTACGGTATGGCTACACCTTC
CASSQAGRVRYGYTF
>TRBJ2-5|NA|NA|TRBV4-2
TGTGCCAGCAGCCAAGATCTCAGGAGCCAAGAGACCCAGTACTTC
CASSQDLRSQETQYF